This T cell receptor beta chain derives from a study of identical twins. Study observations and caveats: Cord blood beta clonotypes present at high abundance carried fewer insertions; no such pattern appeared in memory repertoires.

The CDR3 loop spans 15 amino acids. V lost 5 bases to trimming and J lost 4 bases, with 16 bases between them. In germline, CDR1 is SGHAT, CDR2 FQDESV (reference sequence). This clonotype was observed a handful of times. Its specificity is not known. MiXCR, applied by TCRdb to the 5' RACE reads, yields one record per CDR3 protein. This sample has 1.5 million to 2 million distinct CDR3 sequences, with around 29% found just once. This clonotype originated in a newborn girl in good health. The V and J genes are TRBV11-1 and TRBJ2-3; possible D gene TRBD2, 6 bases. Sequencing was done on a sample of cord blood. The CDR3 loop reads CASSPRLGGPDTQYF. The CDR3 DNA is TGTGCCAGCAGCCCCCGACTAGGTGGCCCAGATACGCAGTATTTT. Supplemented by reference TRBV11-1 and TRBJ2-3, the full variable domain reads EAEVAQSPRYKITEKSQAVAFWCDPISGHATLYWYRQILGQGPELLVQFQDESVVDDSQLPKDRFSAERLKGVDSTLKIQPAELGDSAMYLCASSPRLGGPDTQYFGPGTRLTVL.